This TCR beta chain was sequenced for a study of tumor-infiltrating lymphocytes in primary liver carcinoma. Across the study: Patients were both men and women, whose ages ran from 30 to 69 years. Samples produced roughly 3.5 to 7.5 million productive TCRbeta reads, comparable across tissue types.

The study co-extracted DNA and RNA from about 21-30 mg of unsorted bulk tissue. HBV chronically infected the treatment-naive patients. Tumor samples uniformly had over 85% viable tumor cells. Starting from approximately 470 ng of total RNA, TCR beta cDNA was produced with a primer in the constant region. Employing slightly modified ARM-PCR, three nested multiplex PCR rounds were run, and these gave rise to the TCR beta libraries. TRBV1-TRBV30 forward primers paired with a C-beta reverse primer were used in the first two PCR rounds, which ran roughly 9 cycles each. MiXCR was run by TCRdb on the multiplex PCR reads, yielding one entry per CDR3 protein. This sample has 100,000 or so distinct CDR3 sequences, with around three quarters found just once. CDR3 length: 14 residues. Germline CDR1 reads MGHRA; CDR2 reads YSYEKL. A note on this clonotype: Its ends do not fully match the called genes, so a read error is possible.

The sample taken for sequencing was liver tumor tissue from sampling region 5. Subset of the sample: tumor region T5, tumor centre. The chain is built from TRBV4-1 and TRBJ2-7; a weak D match, TRBD2 (5 bases). The clonotype originates from a woman aged 60-75 years with primary liver carcinoma and hepatitis B virus infection. The DNA of the CDR3 is TGCGCAAGCAGCCAAGCGGAACAGAGATATGAGCAGTACTTC. Translation gives CASSQAEQRYEQYF.